The clone carrying this TCR beta chain occurred a few times. No antigen is known for it. This sample is drawn from a study of naive and memory T cell subsets. Both TRBC1 and TRBC2 were covered by a beta constant-region primer of two equimolar oligonucleotides. TCRdb independently ran MiXCR on the UMI-ligation and nested PCR reads; one entry per CDR3 protein. The sample holds about 150,000 distinct CDR3 sequences; about a sixth are singletons and the top ten take around 0.14%. After the first PCR, alpha and beta chain libraries were processed separately. Overnight CMV lysate stimulation of fresh PBMCs defined donor CMV status by CD4+ IFNgamma. Study-wide results and limits: Naive repertoires, especially CD8, held a few larger clonotypes, possibly memory cells re-expressing CD45RA.

Germline V lookup: CDR1 SNHLY, CDR2 FYNNEI. CDR3 length equals 18 residues. V trimming: 0 bases; J trimming: 10 bases; junction bases outside the gene matches: 12. What was sequenced was naive CD4+ T cells from blood. The rearrangement links TRBV2 to TRBJ2-1; 13 nucleotides agree with TRBD2. The sequence was obtained from a human donor in good health. The CDR3 coding sequence is TGTGCCAGCAGTGAAGCGGGACTAGCGGGACCTCAGGTCGGGGAGCAGTTCTTC. It yields the protein CASSEAGLAGPQVGEQFF.